This record looks at one T cell receptor (beta chain) sequence and its context. The antigen is unknown. The PCR made use of 60 Vbeta and 13 Jbeta primers. Libraries were prepared by immunoSEQ multiplex PCR; TCRdb keeps only in-frame clonotypes and omits some of them. The sample lists some 98,000 clones; roughly 70% were seen once. The CDR3 is 16 residues long. Germline CDR1 MDHEN, CDR2 SYDVKM. The V gene lost 6 bases and the J gene lost 9 bases, with 21 bases spanning the gap. The data originate from a study of cytomegalovirus exposure and HLA in healthy donors. General observations from the study: TCR beta V- and J-gene trimming, according to a later analysis, was linked to a missense DCLRE1C variant.

The sample was PBMCs. The receptor was isolated from a man in his fifties in good health and CMV-seronegative. This chain uses TRBV28 with TRBJ1-6; D is possibly TRBD1 (5 bases). The CDR3 DNA reads as TGTGCCAGCAGCCGACGACAGATCCTGGGGCCTTCACCCCTCCACTTT. Translating it yields CASSRRQILGPSPLHF.